The 19 T cell receptor beta chains below come from one sample, sequenced in a study of blood T cell repertoires in COVID-19. Assay: immunoSEQ multiplex PCR; the TCRdb copy retains only in-frame clones and omits some. This table has around 320,000 clones, around 91% appearing once. Material for sequencing was PBMCs or T cells enriched from blood (not recorded which). The receptor source for this set is a woman younger than 35 with acute COVID-19.

The table lists this clone with a few counts. The genes are TRBV7-9 and TRBJ1-5, with unresolved D. The CDR3 loop spans 12 amino acids. Germline-derived CDR1 and CDR2 are SEHNR and FQNEAQ (reference sequence). The V end lost 4 bases, the J end lost 4 bases, and 5 bases lay between the germline ends. The CDR3 sequence: CASSSVNQPQHF. The DNA for the CDR3 is TGTGCCAGCAGCTCGGTGAATCAGCCCCAGCATTTT.

This clone was seen just once. This chain uses TRBV14 with TRBJ2-7; TRBD2 aligns across 8 bases. There are 17 residues in the CDR3. J gave up 3 bases and V 3 bases, and 13 bases lay outside the gene matches. The germline V gene encodes CDR1 SGHDN and CDR2 FVKESK. CDR3 sequence reads: CASSHRFPGLAGYEQYF. CDR3 DNA: TGTGCCAGCAGCCATAGATTCCCTGGCCTAGCGGGCTACGAGCAGTACTTC.

The V and J genes are TRBV30 and TRBJ2-7, with D maybe TRBD2 (6 bases). This CDR3 comprises 12 residues. Germline CDR1 GTSNPN, CDR2 SVGIG (reference sequence). Trimming took 2 bases from V and 8 from J, leaving 13 bases between them. CDR3 sequence: CAWSFRREKQYF. The CDR3 DNA sequence: TGTGCCTGGAGTTTCCGCCGGGAGAAGCAGTACTTC.

The rearrangement joins TRBV30 to TRBJ2-7, with a possible D match to TRBD2 (6 bases). Trimming stripped 7 bases from V and 5 bases from J, with 18 bases between. Germline loops: CDR1 GTSNPN, CDR2 SVGIG (reference sequence). The CDR3 has 13 residues. The CDR3: CAYSGSSGDEQYF. CDR3 nucleotides: TGTGCCTATTCCGGGAGTTCCGGGGACGAGCAGTACTTC.

The chain carries TRBV29-1 and TRBJ1-2; TRBD1 aligns across 7 bases. CDR1 and CDR2 (germline): SQVTM, ANQGSEA. The CDR3 runs to 14 residues. J lost 3 bases, V lost 1 base, and 5 bases had no gene match. CDR3 residues: CSVEGDRADYGYTF. The CDR3 region has the DNA TGCAGCGTTGAAGGCGACAGGGCGGACTATGGCTACACCTTC.

The genes are TRBV28 and TRBJ1-2, with D maybe TRBD1 (5 bases). Trimming stripped 5 bases from V and 8 bases from J, with 12 bases between. The CDR3 loop spans 12 amino acids. Germline V lookup: CDR1 MDHEN, CDR2 SYDVKM. In nucleotides, the CDR3 is TGTGCCAGCAGTCTTGGGGCGGGGGGCTACACCTTC. Translation: CASSLGAGGYTF.

The rearrangement uses TRBV6-5 and TRBJ1-2; tentatively, D is TRBD1 (5 bases). Trimming took off 0 bases at V and 0 bases at J, with 11 bases between the two ends. CDR1 and CDR2 from the germline V gene are MNHEY and SVGAGI. The CDR3 length is 16 residues. Here the CDR3 DNA reads TGTGCCAGCAGTTACTCGGTGGGGCCTACTAACTATGGCTACACCTTC. Its translation: CASSYSVGPTNYGYTF.

The CDR3 DNA reads as TGTGCCACCCGAGGCGACACAGATACGCAGTATTTT. Residues: CATRGDTDTQYF. The gene calls are TRBV24-1 and TRBJ2-3; D is unresolved. The CDR3 consists of 12 residues. Trimming took 9 bases from V and 2 from J, leaving 8 bases between them. Germline V gives CDR1 KGHDR, CDR2 SFDVKD.

V usage is TRBV7-9 and J usage is TRBJ2-7; 7 positions agree with TRBD1. This CDR3 comprises 13 residues. The ends lost 2 bases at V and 9 bases at J; junction bases unmatched: 7. Germline CDR1 SEHNR, CDR2 FQNEAQ (reference sequence). CDR3 bases: TGTGCCAGCAGCTTATTCCAGGGGGAAGGGCAGTACTTC. Its protein is CASSLFQGEGQYF. The full variable domain, completed using reference TRBV7-9 and TRBJ2-7, is DTGVSQNPRHKITKRGQNVTFRCDPISEHNRLYWYRQTLGQGPEFLTYFQNEAQLEKSRLLSDRFSAERPKGSFSTLEIQRTEQGDSAMYLCASSLFQGEGQYFGPGTRLTVT.

The chain carries TRBV18 and TRBJ2-3; weak D call: TRBD2 (5 bases). The V end was cut by 0 bases, the J end by 1 base, with 8 bases between. This CDR3 region has 15 residues. Germline V gene lookup returns CDR1 KGHSH and CDR2 LQKENI. In DNA, the CDR3 is TGTGCCAGCTCACCACCGGCGGAGGGCACAGATACGCAGTATTTT. Protein product: CASSPPAEGTDTQYF.

This rearrangement joins TRBV9 to TRBJ2-2; D is unclear. The CDR3 spans 15 residues. Trimming shortened V by 3 bases and J by 4 bases, and 13 bases separated the two germline ends. The V gene's germline CDR1 is SGDLS and CDR2 YYNGEE. The DNA of the CDR3 is TGTGCCAGCAGCGGGAGTTTGGAAACCACCGGGGAGCTGTTTTTT. This translates into CASSGSLETTGELFF.

Concerning this clone: In the same sample, other DNA sequences code for this CDR3. The V gene is TRBV28, the J gene TRBJ1-1; 8 positions agree with TRBD1. The germline gives CDR1 MDHEN, CDR2 SYDVKM. V gave up 6 bases and J gave up 2 bases; unmatched junction bases: 8. This CDR3 has 15 residues. CDR3 loop: CASSSGTGLNTEAFF. In DNA, the CDR3 is TGTGCCAGCAGCTCTGGGACAGGCCTAAACACTGAAGCTTTCTTT.

This chain joins TRBV5-5 and TRBJ2-2, with D possibly being TRBD2 (6 bases). The CDR3 contains 16 residues. CDR1 is SGHKS and CDR2 is YYEKEE in the germline V gene (reference sequence). V dropped 4 bases and J dropped 4 bases, with 17 bases sitting between them. Here the CDR3 reads CASSPHWRGGTGELFF. The CDR3 DNA follows: TGTGCCAGCAGCCCCCACTGGCGGGGCGGCACCGGGGAGCTGTTTTTT.

This rearrangement joins TRBV28 to TRBJ1-4, with TRBD1 as a possible D gene (5 bases). From germline, CDR1 is MDHEN and CDR2 SYDVKM. The germline V and J ends were trimmed by 8 bases and 8 bases, with 15 bases remaining between them. This CDR3 has 13 residues. The CDR3 region is CASAPIGGEKLFF. The CDR3 DNA reads TGTGCCAGCGCCCCTATTGGGGGGGAAAAACTGTTTTTT.

The gene calls are TRBV13 and TRBJ1-6; D unclear. In germline, CDR1 is PRHDT, CDR2 FYEKMQ (reference sequence). V lost 5 bases, J lost 11 bases, and 16 bases lay in between. CDR3 length: 14 amino acids. The CDR3 DNA is TGTGCCAGCAGCCCAAGAGTACGCAATCCACCCCTCCACTTT. Its protein product is CASSPRVRNPPLHF.

The chain joins TRBV7-9 to TRBJ2-7, with a weak D call TRBD1 (5 bases). Germline assignment: CDR1 SEHNR and CDR2 FQNEAQ (reference sequence). The CDR3 has 14 amino acids. Trimming removed 5 bases from V and 5 bases from J, with 16 bases in between. The CDR3 sequence is CASSPRALTHEQYF. In DNA form, the CDR3 reads TGTGCCAGCAGCCCCAGGGCCCTTACCCACGAGCAGTACTTC.

The chain links TRBV27 to TRBJ2-7; TRBD2 agrees at 12 bases. J was trimmed by 7 bases and V by 3 bases; bases with no gene match: 7. CDR1 and CDR2 (germline): MNHEY, SMNVEV (reference sequence). This CDR3 is built from 15 residues. CDR3 DNA: TGTGCCAGCAGTTTCCTAGCGGGAGGGCCGGGGGAGCAGTACTTC. As protein: CASSFLAGGPGEQYF.

This clone has just one count. This sequence joins TRBV6-2 or TRBV6-3 and TRBJ2-7, with 7 positions matching TRBD1. The CDR3 is made up of 14 amino acids. V lost 8 bases and J lost 4; bases outside the gene matches: 11. In germline, CDR1 is MNHEY, CDR2 SVGEGT. The chain's CDR3 is CASRLPGGRYEQYF. The CDR3 DNA reads TGTGCCAGCCGCCTCCCAGGGGGAAGGTACGAGCAGTACTTC.

This clone is a singleton in its sample. The chain uses TRBV19 and TRBJ1-1; the D gene is possibly TRBD1 (5 bases). Trimming shortened V by 9 bases and J by 1 base, and 12 bases separated the two germline ends. Germline CDR1 LNHDA, CDR2 SQIVND (reference sequence). The CDR3 is 13 amino acids. This CDR3 reads CASRQSRNTEAFF. The CDR3 nucleotides are TGTGCCAGCAGACAGTCTCGGAACACTGAAGCTTTCTTT.